What follows is one T cell receptor (beta chain) and its context. This sample was included in a study of long-term antiretroviral therapy in people with HIV. At the survey level, the v3.0 immunoSEQ assay was run. Sequencing was performed with immunoSEQ multiplex PCR; in TCRdb, only in-frame clones are kept and a portion is missing. This table holds tens of thousands of clones, over 75% found once. The sequencing used unsorted PBMCs, collected 1.1 years before starting antiretroviral therapy. The source is a woman aged 25 to 39 with HIV.

As DNA, the CDR3 is TGTGCCAGCACCACCCGGCTAGGGGCGGATGGCTACACCTTC. Translating it yields CASTTRLGADGYTF. The V gene is TRBV6-5, the J gene TRBJ1-2; tentatively, D is TRBD1 (5 bases). Looked up from germline, CDR1 is MNHEY and CDR2 is SVGAGI. The CDR3 contains 14 residues. V dropped 7 bases and J dropped 6 bases, with 18 bases sitting between them.